The entry that follows covers one T cell receptor beta chain sequence. Its antigen is as yet unknown. This sample is part of a study of shared clonotypes between healthy human individuals. Study-wide results and caveats: Even with large depth, rarefaction showed that sorted-subset sequencing was incomplete. In contrast to clonotypes shared by all four donors, non-shared clonotypes had lower generation probabilities.

Trimming shortened V by 0 bases and J by 3 bases, and 11 bases separated the two germline ends. This CDR3 has 15 amino acids. Germline V CDR1 and CDR2: LNHNV, YYDKDF (reference sequence). TCRdb's copy holds only in-frame clones and misses some; the assay was immunoSEQ multiplex PCR. Seen here are over 2 million clones, about 90% observed once, and the top ten hold 0.37%. There were only Caucasian adults among the donors, and all lived in Nashville, Tennessee. This receptor was taken from a man in his late teens or twenties in good health. Some clones in this sample may be carry-over from other donors' samples. The chain couples TRBV15 to TRBJ2-5; unclear D gene. The sample consisted of naive CD4+ T cells from PBMCs. Subset indicated: CD45RA+ positively selected. The CDR3 bases are TGTGCCACCAGCAGAGACCCCCGCGAAAAAGAGACCCAGTACTTC. It codes for CATSRDPREKETQYF.